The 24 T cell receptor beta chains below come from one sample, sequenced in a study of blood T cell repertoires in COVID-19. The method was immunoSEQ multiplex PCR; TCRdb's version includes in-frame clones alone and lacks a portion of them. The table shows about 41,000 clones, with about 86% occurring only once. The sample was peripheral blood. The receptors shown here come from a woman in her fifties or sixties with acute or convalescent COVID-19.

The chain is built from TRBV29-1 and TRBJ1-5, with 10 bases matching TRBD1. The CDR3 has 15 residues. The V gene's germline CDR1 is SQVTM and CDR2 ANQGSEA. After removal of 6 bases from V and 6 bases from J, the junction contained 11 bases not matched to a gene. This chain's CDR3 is CSVSQGQGMGQPQHF. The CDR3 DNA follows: TGCAGCGTCTCGCAGGGACAGGGGATGGGTCAGCCCCAGCATTTT.

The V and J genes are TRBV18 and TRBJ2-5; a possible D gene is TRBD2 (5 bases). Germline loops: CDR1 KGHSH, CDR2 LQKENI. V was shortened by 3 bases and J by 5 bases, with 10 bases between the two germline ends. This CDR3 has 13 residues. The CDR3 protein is CASSPPPGETQYF. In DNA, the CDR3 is TGTGCCAGCTCACCCCCGCCGGGGGAGACCCAGTACTTC.

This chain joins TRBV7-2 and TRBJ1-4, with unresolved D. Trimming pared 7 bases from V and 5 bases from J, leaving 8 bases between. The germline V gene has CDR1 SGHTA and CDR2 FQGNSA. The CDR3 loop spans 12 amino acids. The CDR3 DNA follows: TGTGCCAGCACCCAGCGGAATGAAAAACTGTTTTTT. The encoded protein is CASTQRNEKLFF. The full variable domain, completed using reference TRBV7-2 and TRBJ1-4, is GAGVSQSPSNKVTEKGKDVELRCDPISGHTALYWYRQSLGQGLEFLIYFQGNSAPDKSGLPSDRFSAERTGGSVSTLTIQRTQQEDSAVYLCASTQRNEKLFFGSGTQLSVL.

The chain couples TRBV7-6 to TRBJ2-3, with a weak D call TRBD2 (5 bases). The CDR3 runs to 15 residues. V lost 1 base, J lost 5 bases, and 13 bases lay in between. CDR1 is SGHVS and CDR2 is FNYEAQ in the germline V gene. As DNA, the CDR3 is TGTGCCAGCAGCTTAGGGGTCGGGGTTTTAGATACGCAGTATTTT. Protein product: CASSLGVGVLDTQYF.

CDR3 sequence reads: CASSLTVEQPQHF. The CDR3 DNA reads TGTGCCAGCAGCTTAACGGTAGAACAGCCCCAGCATTTT. The chain combines TRBV7-2 with TRBJ1-5, with unresolved D. This CDR3 contains 13 residues. CDR1 and CDR2 (germline): SGHTA, FQGNSA. V lost 2 bases and J lost 7, with 9 bases in between.

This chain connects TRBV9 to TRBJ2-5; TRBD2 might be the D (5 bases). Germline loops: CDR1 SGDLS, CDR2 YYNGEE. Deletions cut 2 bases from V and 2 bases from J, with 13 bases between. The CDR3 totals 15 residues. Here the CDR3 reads CASSVSLRTQETQYF. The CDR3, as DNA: TGTGCCAGCAGCGTTTCCTTGAGGACTCAAGAGACCCAGTACTTC. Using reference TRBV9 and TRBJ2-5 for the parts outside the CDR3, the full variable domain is DSGVTQTPKHLITATGQRVTLRCSPRSGDLSVYWYQQSLDQGLQFLIQYYNGEERAKGNILERFSAQQFPDLHSELNLSSLELGDSALYFCASSVSLRTQETQYFGPGTRLLVL.

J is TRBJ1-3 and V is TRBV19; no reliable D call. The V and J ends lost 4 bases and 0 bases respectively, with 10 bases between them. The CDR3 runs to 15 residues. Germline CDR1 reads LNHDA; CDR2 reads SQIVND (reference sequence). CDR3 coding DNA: TGTGCCAGTAGTAGGACTGCTGACTCTGGAAACACCATATATTTT. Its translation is CASSRTADSGNTIYF.

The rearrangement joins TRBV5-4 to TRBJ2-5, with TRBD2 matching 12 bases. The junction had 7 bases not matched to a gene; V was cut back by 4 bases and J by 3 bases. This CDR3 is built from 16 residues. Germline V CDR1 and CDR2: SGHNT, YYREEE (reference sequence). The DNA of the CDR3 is TGTGCCAGCAGCACGGGACTAGCGGGTACAAAAGAGACCCAGTACTTC. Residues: CASSTGLAGTKETQYF. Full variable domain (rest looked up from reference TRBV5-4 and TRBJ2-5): ETGVTQSPTHLIKTRGQQVTLRCSSQSGHNTVSWYQQALGQGPQFIFQYYREEENGRGNFPPRFSGLQFPNYSSELNVNALELDDSALYLCASSTGLAGTKETQYFGPGTRLLVL.

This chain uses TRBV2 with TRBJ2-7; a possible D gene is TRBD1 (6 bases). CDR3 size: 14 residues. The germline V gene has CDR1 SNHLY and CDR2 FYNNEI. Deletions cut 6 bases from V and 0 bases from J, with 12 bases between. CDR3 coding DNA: TGTGCCAGCAGGGGACGGACAGCCTCCTACGAGCAGTACTTC. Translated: CASRGRTASYEQYF.

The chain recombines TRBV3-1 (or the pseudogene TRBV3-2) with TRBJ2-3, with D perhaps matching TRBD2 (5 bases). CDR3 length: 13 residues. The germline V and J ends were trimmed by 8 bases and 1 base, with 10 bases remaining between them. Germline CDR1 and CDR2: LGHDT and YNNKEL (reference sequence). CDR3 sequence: CASGSARTDTQYF. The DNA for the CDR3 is TGTGCCAGCGGGAGCGCCCGCACAGATACGCAGTATTTT.

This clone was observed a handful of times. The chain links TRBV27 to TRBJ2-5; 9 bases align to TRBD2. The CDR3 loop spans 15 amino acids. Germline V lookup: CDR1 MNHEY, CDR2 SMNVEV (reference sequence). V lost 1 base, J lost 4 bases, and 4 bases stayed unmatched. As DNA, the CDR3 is TGTGCCAGCAGTTTATTAACTAGCGGGTTAGAGACCCAGTACTTC. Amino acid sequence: CASSLLTSGLETQYF.

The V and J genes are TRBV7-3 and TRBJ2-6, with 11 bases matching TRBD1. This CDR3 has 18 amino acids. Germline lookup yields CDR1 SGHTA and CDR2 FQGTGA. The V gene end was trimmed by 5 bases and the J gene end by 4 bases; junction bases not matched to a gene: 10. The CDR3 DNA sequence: TGTGCCAGCAGCCACGGGACAGGGGGTGCTACCGGGGCCAACGTCCTGACTTTC. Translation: CASSHGTGGATGANVLTF. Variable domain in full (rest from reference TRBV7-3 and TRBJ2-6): GAGVSQTPSNKVTEKGKYVELRCDPISGHTALYWYRQSLGQGPEFLIYFQGTGAADDSGLPNDRFFAVRPEGSVSTLKIQRTERGDSAVYLCASSHGTGGATGANVLTFGAGSRLTVL.

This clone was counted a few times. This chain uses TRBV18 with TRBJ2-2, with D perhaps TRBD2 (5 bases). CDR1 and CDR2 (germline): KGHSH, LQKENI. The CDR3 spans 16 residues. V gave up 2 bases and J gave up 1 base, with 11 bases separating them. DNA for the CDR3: TGTGCCAGCTCACCAACGGGGAGTTGGAACACCGGGGAGCTGTTTTTT. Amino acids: CASSPTGSWNTGELFF. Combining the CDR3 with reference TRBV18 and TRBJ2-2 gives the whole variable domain NAGVMQNPRHLVRRRGQEARLRCSPMKGHSHVYWYRQLPEEGLKFMVYLQKENIIDESGMPKERFSAEFPKEGPSILRIQQVVRGDSAAYFCASSPTGSWNTGELFFGEGSRLTVL.

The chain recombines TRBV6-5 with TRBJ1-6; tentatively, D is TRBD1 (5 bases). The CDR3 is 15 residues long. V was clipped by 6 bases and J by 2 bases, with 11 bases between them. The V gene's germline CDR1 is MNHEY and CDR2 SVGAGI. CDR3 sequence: CASRDIRAYNSPLHF. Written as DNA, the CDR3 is TGTGCCAGCAGGGACATCAGGGCCTATAATTCACCCCTCCACTTT.

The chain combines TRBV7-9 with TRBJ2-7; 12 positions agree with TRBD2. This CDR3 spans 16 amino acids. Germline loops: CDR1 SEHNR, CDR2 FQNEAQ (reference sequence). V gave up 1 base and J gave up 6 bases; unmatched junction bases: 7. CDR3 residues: CASSLGHGTSGREQYF. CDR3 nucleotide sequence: TGTGCCAGCAGCTTAGGCCACGGGACTAGCGGGCGCGAGCAGTACTTC.

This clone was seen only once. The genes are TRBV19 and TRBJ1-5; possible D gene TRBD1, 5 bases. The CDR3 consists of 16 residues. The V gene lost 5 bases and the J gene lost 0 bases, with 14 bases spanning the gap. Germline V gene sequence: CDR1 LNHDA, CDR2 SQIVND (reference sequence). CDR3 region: CASSLRDLNSNQPQHF. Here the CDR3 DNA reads TGTGCCAGTAGTCTTCGGGACTTAAATAGCAATCAGCCCCAGCATTTT. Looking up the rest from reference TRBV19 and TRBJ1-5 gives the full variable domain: DGGITQSPKYLFRKEGQNVTLSCEQNLNHDAMYWYRQDPGQGLRLIYYSQIVNDFQKGDIAEGYSVSREKKESFPLTVTSAQKNPTAFYLCASSLRDLNSNQPQHFGDGTRLSIL.

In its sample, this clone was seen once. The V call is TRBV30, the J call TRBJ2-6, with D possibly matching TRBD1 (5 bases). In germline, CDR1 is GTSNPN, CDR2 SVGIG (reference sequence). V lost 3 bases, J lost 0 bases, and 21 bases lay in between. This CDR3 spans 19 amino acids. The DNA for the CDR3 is TGTGCCTGGAGCAGGGTCCGGGCCACGCGCCTCTCTGGGGCCAACGTCCTGACTTTC. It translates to CAWSRVRATRLSGANVLTF. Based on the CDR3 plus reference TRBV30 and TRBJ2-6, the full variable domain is SQTIHQWPATLVQPVGSPLSLECTVEGTSNPNLYWYRQAAGRGLQLLFYSVGIGQISSEVPQNLSASRPQDRQFILSSKKLLLSDSGFYLCAWSRVRATRLSGANVLTFGAGSRLTVL.

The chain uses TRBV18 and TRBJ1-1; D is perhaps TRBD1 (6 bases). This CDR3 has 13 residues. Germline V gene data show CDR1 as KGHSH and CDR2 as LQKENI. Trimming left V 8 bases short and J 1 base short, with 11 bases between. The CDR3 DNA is TGTGCCAGCAAAGAGGGACAGAACACTGAAGCTTTCTTT. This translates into CASKEGQNTEAFF.

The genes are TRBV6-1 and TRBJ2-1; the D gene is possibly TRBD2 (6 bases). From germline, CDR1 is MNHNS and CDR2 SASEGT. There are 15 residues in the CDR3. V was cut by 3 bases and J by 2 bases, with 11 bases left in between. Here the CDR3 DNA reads TGTGCCAGCAGTGACGTAGCGGTAGCCTACAATGAGCAGTTCTTC. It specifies CASSDVAVAYNEQFF.

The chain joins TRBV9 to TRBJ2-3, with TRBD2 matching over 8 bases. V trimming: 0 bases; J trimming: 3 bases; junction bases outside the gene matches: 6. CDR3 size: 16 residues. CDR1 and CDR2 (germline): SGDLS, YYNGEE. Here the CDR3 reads CASSVVLAGGTDTQYF. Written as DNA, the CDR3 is TGTGCCAGCAGCGTAGTACTTGCGGGGGGAACAGATACGCAGTATTTT.

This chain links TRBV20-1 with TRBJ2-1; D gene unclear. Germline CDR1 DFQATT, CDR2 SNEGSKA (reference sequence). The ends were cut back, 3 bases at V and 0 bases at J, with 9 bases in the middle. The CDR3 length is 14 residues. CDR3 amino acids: CSASLWSSYNEQFF. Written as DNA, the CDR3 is TGCAGTGCTAGTCTCTGGAGCTCCTACAATGAGCAGTTCTTC.

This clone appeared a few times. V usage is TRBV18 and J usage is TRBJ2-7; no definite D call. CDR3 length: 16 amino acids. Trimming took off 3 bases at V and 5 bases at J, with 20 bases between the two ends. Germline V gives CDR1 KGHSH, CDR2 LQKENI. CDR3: CASSPPERRSTNEQYF. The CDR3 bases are TGTGCCAGCTCACCTCCGGAAAGGAGATCAACGAACGAGCAGTACTTC.

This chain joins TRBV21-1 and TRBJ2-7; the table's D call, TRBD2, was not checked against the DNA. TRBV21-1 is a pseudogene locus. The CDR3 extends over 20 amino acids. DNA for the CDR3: TGTGCCAGCAGCAAAGCGTTTTCGGACTCCCGTTTTGTGGGCTCCTACGAGCAGTACTTC. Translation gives CASSKAFSDSRFVGSYEQYF.

In DNA form, the CDR3 reads TGTGCCAGTAGTAAATTAGCGGGAGTTTTCACCGGGGAGCTGTTTTTT. This gives the protein CASSKLAGVFTGELFF. The chain joins TRBV19 to TRBJ2-2; 9 nucleotides align to TRBD2. The CDR3 loop spans 16 amino acids. V dropped 4 bases and J dropped 4; count of bases not matched to a gene: 7. CDR1 and CDR2 (germline): LNHDA, SQIVND (reference sequence).